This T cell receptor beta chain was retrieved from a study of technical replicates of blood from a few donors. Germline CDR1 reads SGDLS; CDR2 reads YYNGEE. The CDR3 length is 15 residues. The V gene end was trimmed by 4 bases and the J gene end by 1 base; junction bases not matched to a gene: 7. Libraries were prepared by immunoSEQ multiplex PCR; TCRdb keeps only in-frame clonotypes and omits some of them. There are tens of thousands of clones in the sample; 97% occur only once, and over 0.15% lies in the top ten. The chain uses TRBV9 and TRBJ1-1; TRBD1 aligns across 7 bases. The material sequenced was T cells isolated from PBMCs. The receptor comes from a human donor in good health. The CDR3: CASSPQPGGNTEAFF. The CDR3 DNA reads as TGTGCCAGCAGCCCCCAGCCAGGGGGGAACACTGAAGCTTTCTTT.